Listed below are T cell receptor beta chains from one sample, sequenced in a study of blood T cell repertoires in COVID-19. Data came from immunoSEQ multiplex PCR; TCRdb stores just in-frame clones and leaves some out. The data hold about 260,000 clones, with approximately 84% observed a single time. Sample: peripheral blood. Receptor source: a woman of 80 years or more with acute or convalescent COVID-19. Both conserved end residues are part of each CDR3. A D gene is named only where the DNA matches it firmly.

D gene: TRBD2
J gene: TRBJ2-5
V gene: TRBV7-8
CDR3 DNA: TGTGCCAGCAGCCAGGGACTAGCGGGATTGGAGACCCAGTACTTC
CDR3 protein: CASSQGLAGLETQYF

D gene: -
J gene: TRBJ2-5
V gene: TRBV15
CDR3 DNA: TGTGCCACCAGCAGAGATTTGGGCACATCTTGGCAAGAGACCCAGTACTTC
CDR3 protein: CATSRDLGTSWQETQYF

D gene: TRBD1
J gene: TRBJ2-2
V gene: TRBV7-2
CDR3 DNA: TGTGCCAGCAGCCCACCGGGGACAGGGACGAACATAGGCGGGGAGCTGTTTTTT
CDR3 protein: CASSPPGTGTNIGGELFF

D gene: TRBD1
J gene: TRBJ1-1
V gene: TRBV6-5
CDR3 DNA: TGTGCCAGCAGTTACACGACAGGGGACGACACTGAAGCTTTCTTT
CDR3 protein: CASSYTTGDDTEAFF

D gene: -
J gene: TRBJ1-6
V gene: TRBV3-1/TRBV3-2
CDR3 DNA: TGTGCCAGCAGCCAAAGTCCAGGGGAGGGTTCACCCCTCCACTTT
CDR3 protein: CASSQSPGEGSPLHF

D gene: -
J gene: TRBJ2-6
V gene: TRBV6-1
CDR3 DNA: TGTGCCAGCAGTGAAGCCTTCGGAGGGTCTGGGGCCAACGTCCTGACTTTC
CDR3 protein: CASSEAFGGSGANVLTF

D gene: -
J gene: TRBJ2-7
V gene: TRBV2
CDR3 DNA: TGTGCCAGCAGTGATTGGGTAGCTAAAACCGACGAGCAGTACTTC
CDR3 protein: CASSDWVAKTDEQYF

D gene: TRBD1
J gene: TRBJ1-2
V gene: TRBV7-2
CDR3 DNA: TGTGCCAGCAGCTTAGGAAGGGGACAGGGCAATAGGGACGGCTACACCTTC
CDR3 protein: CASSLGRGQGNRDGYTF

D gene: TRBD2
J gene: TRBJ2-3
V gene: TRBV20-1
CDR3 DNA: TGCAGTGCTAGTTCCGGCGGGAGGGCCCCAGATACGCAGTATTTT
CDR3 protein: CSASSGGRAPDTQYF

D gene: -
J gene: TRBJ1-1
V gene: TRBV18
CDR3 DNA: TGTGCCAGCTCACCCGGACTGATGAACACTGAAGCTTTCTTT
CDR3 protein: CASSPGLMNTEAFF

D gene: TRBD2
J gene: TRBJ2-1
V gene: TRBV29-1
CDR3 DNA: TGCAGCGCTCCTAGGACTAGCGGGTTATACAATGAGCAGTTCTTC
CDR3 protein: CSAPRTSGLYNEQFF

D gene: -
J gene: TRBJ2-3
V gene: TRBV7-7
CDR3 DNA: TGTGCCAGCAGCTTATTGGGGATAACTAGTCTAGATACGCAGTATTTT
CDR3 protein: CASSLLGITSLDTQYF

D gene: TRBD1
J gene: TRBJ2-7
V gene: TRBV6-2/TRBV6-3
CDR3 DNA: TGTGCCAGCAGTTACGACCCGGGACAGGGCTACGAGCAGTACTTC
CDR3 protein: CASSYDPGQGYEQYF